This is a list of T cell receptor beta chains from one sample in a study of T-cell reconstitution after alpha-beta-depleted transplantation in children. TCRdb reprocessed the PCR reads via MiXCR and lists one record per CDR3 protein. The data show fewer than 700,000 distinct CDR3 sequences, 23% seen once. This specimen consisted of PBMCs, mostly from graft donor cells, obtained 360 days after TCRalphabeta/CD19-depleted stem cell transplant. The receptors were gathered from a boy in the first two years of life who had a stem cell transplant for acute myeloid leukemia, so the T cells may come from the graft donor. Each CDR3 is given with its conserved first and last residue. Each record gives: CDR3 DNA, CDR3 protein, D gene, CDR3 length, clone size, J gene, V gene. A D gene is named only where the DNA matches it firmly. The size of a clone is reported for some rows only, either as once, few or many, or as a class for expanded clones.

TGTGCCAGCAGTTTAGACTCCTGGACACTCGGTAGCTCCTATAATTCACCCCTCCACTTT	CASSLDSWTLGSSYNSPLHF	-	20	many	TRBJ1-6	TRBV12-3/TRBV12-4
TGTGCCAGCAGTCCTAGCGAGGTAATCTACGAGCAGTACTTC	CASSPSEVIYEQYF	-	14	few	TRBJ2-7	TRBV12-3/TRBV12-4
TGCGCCAGCAGCTTGGGGACAGGGAACTCCTACAATGAGCAGTTCTTC	CASSLGTGNSYNEQFF	TRBD1	16	-	TRBJ2-1	TRBV5-1
TGTGCCATTCGGGACACCCAAAAAGAGACCCAGTACTTC	CAIRDTQKETQYF	-	13	few	TRBJ2-5	TRBV10-3
TGCAGTGCTAGATGGTCCCCGGTGGGGGAAAAACTGTTTTTT	CSARWSPVGEKLFF	-	14	many	TRBJ1-4	TRBV20-1
TGTGCCATCAGTGAGCTGGGGAATAATGAAAAACTGTTTTTT	CAISELGNNEKLFF	-	14	few	TRBJ1-4	TRBV10-3
TGTGCCAGCAGCTTAGGAGCACGGGGCCTCACCGGGGAGCTGTTTTTT	CASSLGARGLTGELFF	-	16	many	TRBJ2-2	TRBV7-9
TGCGCCAGCAGCCAAGATTGGGTAAGCCCTGGCGACACCATATATTTT	CASSQDWVSPGDTIYF	-	16	few	TRBJ1-3	TRBV4-3
TGTGCCAGCAGGGCGGGGACGGATAATTCACCCCTCCACTTT	CASRAGTDNSPLHF	-	14	few	TRBJ1-6	TRBV6-1
TGTGCCAGCAGCTTGGCCAGACAGGGGGAGCTGTTTTTT	CASSLARQGELFF	-	13	-	TRBJ2-2	TRBV5-5
TGTGCCAGCAGCTTAGGCGAGGTGTCAATATACGAGCAGTACTTC	CASSLGEVSIYEQYF	-	15	-	TRBJ2-7	TRBV13
TGTGCCAGCGCGTTTCGGGGCAATTCGATCGAAAAACTGTTTTTT	CASAFRGNSIEKLFF	-	15	few	TRBJ1-4	TRBV12-3/TRBV12-4
TGTGCCAGCAGCTTACGCGGCAGCAATTCACCCCTCCACTTT	CASSLRGSNSPLHF	-	14	-	TRBJ1-6	TRBV11-2
TGCAGCGTTGAGGGACAGGGGGCTTCCACCGGGGAGCTGTTTTTT	CSVEGQGASTGELFF	TRBD1	15	few	TRBJ2-2	TRBV29-1
TGCAGCGTAGCCGACCCAACCGGGGAGCTGTTTTTT	CSVADPTGELFF	-	12	few	TRBJ2-2	TRBV29-1
TGCAGCGTTGTAGGGGGCCCGCAGTTCTTC	CSVVGGPQFF	TRBD1	10	-	TRBJ2-1	TRBV29-1
TGCGCCAGCAGCGGATTAGCGGGGGTTTACAATGAGCAGTTCTTC	CASSGLAGVYNEQFF	TRBD2	15	many	TRBJ2-1	TRBV5-1
TGTGCCAGCAGTCTTGGACGGAATAATTCACCCCTCCACTTT	CASSLGRNNSPLHF	-	14	-	TRBJ1-6	TRBV28
TGTGCCAGCAGTCCCCGCTATACGCAGTATTTT	CASSPRYTQYF	-	11	few	TRBJ2-3	TRBV12-3/TRBV12-4
TGTGCCAGCACCTCCGGGACAGGGGCAGGGGCAGATACGCAGTATTTT	CASTSGTGAGADTQYF	TRBD1	16	-	TRBJ2-3	TRBV6-1
TGTGCCAGCAGTTGGACGGCAGGTTCTGAAGCTTTCTTT	CASSWTAGSEAFF	-	13	-	TRBJ1-1	TRBV6-2/TRBV6-3
TGCAGCGGCAGCCTGAACACCGGGGAGCTGTTTTTT	CSGSLNTGELFF	-	12	few	TRBJ2-2	TRBV29-1
TGTGCCAGCAGCCGACTTGTGGGTGGTAAGAAGAACACTAAAGCTTTCTTT	CASSRLVGGKKNTKAFF	-	17	-	TRBJ1-1	TRBV6-1